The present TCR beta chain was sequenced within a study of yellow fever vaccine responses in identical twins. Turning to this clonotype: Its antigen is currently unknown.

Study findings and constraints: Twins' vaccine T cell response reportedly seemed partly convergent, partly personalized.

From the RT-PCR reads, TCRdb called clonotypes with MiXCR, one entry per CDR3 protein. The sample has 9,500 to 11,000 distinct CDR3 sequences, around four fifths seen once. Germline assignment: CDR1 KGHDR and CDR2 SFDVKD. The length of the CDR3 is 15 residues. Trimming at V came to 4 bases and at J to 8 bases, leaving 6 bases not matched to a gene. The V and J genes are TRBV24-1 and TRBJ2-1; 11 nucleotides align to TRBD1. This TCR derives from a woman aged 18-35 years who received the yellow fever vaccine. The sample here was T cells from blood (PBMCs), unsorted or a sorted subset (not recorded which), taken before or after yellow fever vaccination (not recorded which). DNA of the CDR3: TGTGCCACCAGTGAGGACAGGGGGCAGATATATGAGCAGTTCTTC. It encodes CATSEDRGQIYEQFF.